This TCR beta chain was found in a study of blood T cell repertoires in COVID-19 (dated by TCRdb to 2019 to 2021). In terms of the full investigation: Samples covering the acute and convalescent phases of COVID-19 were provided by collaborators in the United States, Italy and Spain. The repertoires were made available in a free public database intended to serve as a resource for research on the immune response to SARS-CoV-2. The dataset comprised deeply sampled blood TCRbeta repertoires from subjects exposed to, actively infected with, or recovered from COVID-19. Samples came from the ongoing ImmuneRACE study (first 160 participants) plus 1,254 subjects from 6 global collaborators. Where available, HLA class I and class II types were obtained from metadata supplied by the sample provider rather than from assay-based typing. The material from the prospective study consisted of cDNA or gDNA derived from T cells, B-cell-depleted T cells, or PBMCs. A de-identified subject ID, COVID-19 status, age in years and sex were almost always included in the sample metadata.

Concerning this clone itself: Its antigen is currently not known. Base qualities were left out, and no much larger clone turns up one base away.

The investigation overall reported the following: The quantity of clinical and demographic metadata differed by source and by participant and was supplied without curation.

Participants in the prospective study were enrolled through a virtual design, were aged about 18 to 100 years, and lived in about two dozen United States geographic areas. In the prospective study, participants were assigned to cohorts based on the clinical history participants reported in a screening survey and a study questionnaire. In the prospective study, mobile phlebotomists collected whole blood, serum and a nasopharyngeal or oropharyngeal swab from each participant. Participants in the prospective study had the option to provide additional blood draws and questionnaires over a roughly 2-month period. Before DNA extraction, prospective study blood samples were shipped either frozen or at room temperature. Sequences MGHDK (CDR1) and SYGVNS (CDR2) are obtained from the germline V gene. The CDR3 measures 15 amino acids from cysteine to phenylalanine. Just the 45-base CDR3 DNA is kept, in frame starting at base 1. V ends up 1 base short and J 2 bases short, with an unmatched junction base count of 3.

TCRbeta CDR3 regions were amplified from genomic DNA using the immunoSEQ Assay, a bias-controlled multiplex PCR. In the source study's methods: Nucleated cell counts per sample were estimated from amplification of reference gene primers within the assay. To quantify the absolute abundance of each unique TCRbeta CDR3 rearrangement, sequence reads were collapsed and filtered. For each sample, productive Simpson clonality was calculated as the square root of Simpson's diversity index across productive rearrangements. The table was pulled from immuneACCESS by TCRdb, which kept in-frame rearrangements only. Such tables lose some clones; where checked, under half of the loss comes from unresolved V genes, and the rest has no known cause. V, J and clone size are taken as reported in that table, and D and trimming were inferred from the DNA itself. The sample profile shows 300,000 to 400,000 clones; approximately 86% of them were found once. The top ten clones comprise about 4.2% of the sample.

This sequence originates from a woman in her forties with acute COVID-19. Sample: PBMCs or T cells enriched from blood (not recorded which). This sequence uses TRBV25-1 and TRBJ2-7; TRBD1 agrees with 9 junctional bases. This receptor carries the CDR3 CASSEFRTGAYEQYF. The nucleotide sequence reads TGTGCCAGCAGTGAATTTAGGACAGGGGCCTACGAGCAGTACTTC.